The rows below give T cell receptor beta chains drawn from one sample of a study of cytomegalovirus exposure and HLA in healthy donors. Produced via immunoSEQ multiplex PCR; TCRdb's table is partial and in-frame only. Here the sample spans approximately 160,000 clones, around 75% being singletons. The sequencing input was PBMCs. The source is a male donor in good health and CMV-seronegative. Both conserved end residues are part of each CDR3. A D gene is named only where the DNA matches it firmly. Clone size is shown for a subset of rows, as once, few, many or a class of expanded clone.

few	TRBV5-1	.	TRBJ1-2	CASSLAIAGNGYTF	TGCGCCAGCAGCTTGGCCATAGCGGGGAATGGCTACACCTTC
.	TRBV7-9	.	TRBJ2-1	CASSSLLLYNEQFF	TGTGCCAGCAGCTCCCTCCTCCTATACAATGAGCAGTTCTTC
.	TRBV4-1	.	TRBJ2-7	CASSQGAGVSYEQYF	TGCGCCAGCAGCCAAGGGGCCGGGGTTAGCTACGAGCAGTACTTC
few	TRBV7-9	.	TRBJ1-4	CASSLRTEDEKLFF	TGTGCCAGCAGCTTACGCACGGAGGACGAAAAACTGTTTTTT
.	TRBV30	TRBD2	TRBJ2-3	CAWRLAGPGDTQYF	TGTGCCTGGAGACTAGCGGGACCGGGGGATACGCAGTATTTT
.	TRBV10-3	TRBD1	TRBJ1-2	CAISGTGRDGYTF	TGTGCCATCAGTGGGACAGGGAGAGATGGCTACACCTTC
.	TRBV6-5	.	TRBJ2-3	CASSYSGVTQYF	TGTGCCAGCAGTTACTCAGGGGTCACGCAGTATTTT
.	TRBV9	.	TRBJ2-2	CASSVAMRSTGELFF	TGTGCCAGCAGCGTAGCTATGAGGAGCACCGGGGAGCTGTTTTTT
.	TRBV30	.	TRBJ1-5	CAWSAKGLYNQPQHF	TGTGCCTGGAGTGCTAAGGGGCTCTACAATCAGCCCCAGCATTTT
.	TRBV5-5	.	TRBJ2-7	CASSLSQYGGPSSYEQYF	TGTGCCAGCAGCTTGAGTCAGTATGGGGGCCCGAGCTCCTACGAGCAGTACTTC
few	TRBV7-6	.	TRBJ2-1	CASSPGQQNEQFF	TGTGCCAGCAGCCCGGGACAACAGAATGAGCAGTTCTTC
.	TRBV10-3	TRBD1	TRBJ1-1	CAISAEQGAHTEAFF	TGTGCCATCAGTGCTGAACAGGGGGCACACACTGAAGCTTTCTTT
.	TRBV2	.	TRBJ2-4	CASRSLAVAKNIQYF	TGTGCCAGCAGATCATTAGCGGTAGCCAAAAACATTCAGTACTTC
.	TRBV29-1	TRBD1	TRBJ2-5	CSVGTGGETQYF	TGCAGCGTAGGAACAGGGGGGGAGACCCAGTACTTC
.	TRBV2	.	TRBJ1-2	CASSEQGGNYGYTF	TGTGCCAGCAGTGAACAGGGAGGAAACTATGGCTACACCTTC
.	TRBV7-3	TRBD2	TRBJ2-1	CASSLNLAGNNEQFF	TGTGCCAGCAGCTTAAACCTAGCGGGAAACAATGAGCAGTTCTTC
.	TRBV4-1	TRBD1	TRBJ2-7	CASSQGQGAQGEQYF	TGCGCCAGCAGCCAAGGACAGGGGGCGCAAGGCGAGCAGTACTTC
once	TRBV4-1	.	TRBJ2-1	CASSQSPEGSYNEQFF	TGCGCCAGCAGCCAGTCCCCCGAGGGCTCCTACAATGAGCAGTTCTTC
few	TRBV6-5	TRBD1	TRBJ1-1	CATYRGPYNTEAFF	TGTGCCACCTACAGGGGACCCTATAACACTGAAGCTTTCTTT
.	TRBV5-1	.	TRBJ2-7	CASSLVVSYEQYF	TGCGCCAGCAGCTTGGTAGTATCGTACGAGCAGTACTTC
few	TRBV7-9	.	TRBJ1-3	CASRPNKYSSGNTIYF	TGTGCCAGCAGACCCAATAAGTATAGCTCTGGAAACACCATATATTTT
.	TRBV4-3	TRBD2	TRBJ2-7	CASSQVPAGEFYEQYF	TGCGCCAGCAGCCAGGTTCCCGCGGGAGAGTTCTACGAGCAGTACTTC
.	TRBV5-1	TRBD1	TRBJ2-3	CASSTPTGNTDTQYF	TGCGCCAGCAGCACTCCGACAGGGAACACAGATACGCAGTATTTT
.	TRBV28	.	TRBJ2-7	CASSLTGSYEQYF	TGTGCCAGCAGTTTGACGGGGAGTTACGAGCAGTACTTC
.	TRBV5-1	TRBD1	TRBJ2-7	CASRPRDRGSHEQYF	TGCGCCAGCAGGCCTAGGGACAGGGGGTCCCACGAGCAGTACTTC
.	TRBV14	.	TRBJ1-2	CASSPGLTTLSYTF	TGTGCCAGCAGCCCTGGACTGACGACTCTATCCTACACCTTC
once	TRBV2	TRBD1	TRBJ1-1	CASSGDRVGTEAFF	TGTGCCAGCAGTGGAGACAGGGTTGGCACTGAAGCTTTCTTT
.	TRBV7-2	TRBD1	TRBJ2-7	CASSSQTGAIYEQYF	TGTGCCAGCAGCTCCCAGACAGGGGCCATTTACGAGCAGTACTTC
.	TRBV18	.	TRBJ2-3	CASSLEGDTQYF	TGTGCCAGCTCCCTGGAGGGGGATACGCAGTATTTT
few	TRBV5-6	.	TRBJ2-1	CASSLGDFTYNEQFF	TGTGCCAGCAGCCTCGGGGATTTCACCTACAATGAGCAGTTCTTC
.	TRBV4-1	.	TRBJ2-7	CASSQDTGGPSYEQYF	TGCGCCAGCAGCCAAGATACAGGAGGGCCCTCCTACGAGCAGTACTTC
.	TRBV10-3	.	TRBJ1-1	CAISRETEAFF	TGTGCCATCTCCAGGGAAACTGAAGCTTTCTTT
.	TRBV5-1	TRBD2	TRBJ2-3	CASSFGTSGGTDTQYF	TGCGCCAGCAGCTTCGGGACTAGCGGGGGGACAGATACGCAGTATTTT
few	TRBV6-6	.	TRBJ2-3	CASTGSGTDTQYF	TGTGCCAGCACCGGATCGGGGACAGATACGCAGTATTTT
.	TRBV7-6	.	TRBJ2-7	CASSLSGRGDEQYF	TGTGCCAGCAGCTTAAGTGGCAGGGGAGACGAGCAGTACTTC
.	TRBV6-4	.	TRBJ2-2	CASMETENTGELFF	TGTGCCAGCATGGAGACAGAGAACACCGGGGAGCTGTTTTTT
.	TRBV6-5	.	TRBJ2-3	CASSSQGVLTDTQYF	TGTGCCAGCAGCTCTCAAGGGGTCCTCACAGATACGCAGTATTTT
.	TRBV7-2	.	TRBJ1-3	CASSLTPRQGNTIYF	TGTGCCAGCAGCCTCACCCCCCGACAGGGAAACACCATATATTTT
once	TRBV21-1	.	TRBJ2-7	CASSSTLAGTGRYEQYF	TGTGCCAGCAGCTCAACCTTAGCGGGGACTGGACGCTACGAGCAGTACTTC
.	TRBV5-1	TRBD1	TRBJ1-2	CASSSGQGTGYGYTF	TGCGCCAGCAGCTCCGGACAGGGGACTGGGTATGGCTACACCTTC
once	TRBV5-6	.	TRBJ1-5	CASSSGRTVYSNQPQHF	TGTGCCAGCAGTTCAGGTCGGACAGTTTATAGCAATCAGCCCCAGCATTTT
.	TRBV2	.	TRBJ1-1	CASKGNRQYPLNTEAFF	TGTGCCAGCAAGGGAAACAGGCAATATCCTTTGAACACTGAAGCTTTCTTT
.	TRBV7-2	.	TRBJ1-1	CASSYRGTEAFF	TGTGCCAGCAGCTATAGGGGGACTGAAGCTTTCTTT
.	TRBV6-1	TRBD1	TRBJ1-1	CASRDRGRTEAFF	TGTGCCAGCAGGGACAGGGGGCGTACTGAAGCTTTCTTT
.	TRBV6-1	.	TRBJ1-5	CARTSYSNQPQHF	TGTGCCAGGACTTCATATAGCAATCAGCCCCAGCATTTT
few	TRBV11-2	TRBD1	TRBJ2-1	CASSLGQGSYNEQFF	TGTGCCAGCAGCTTAGGACAGGGAAGCTACAATGAGCAGTTCTTC
.	TRBV5-4	.	TRBJ2-2	CASSYLGGELFF	TGTGCCAGCAGCTACCTCGGCGGGGAGCTGTTTTTT
once	TRBV27	TRBD1	TRBJ1-2	CASSRQGGNYGYTF	TGTGCCAGCAGTAGACAGGGGGGAAACTATGGCTACACCTTC
.	TRBV9	.	TRBJ2-7	CASSVEGTFSYEQYF	TGTGCCAGCAGCGTAGAGGGGACTTTCTCCTACGAGCAGTACTTC
.	TRBV5-4	TRBD1	TRBJ1-4	CASSQGQGNEKLFF	TGTGCCAGCAGCCAAGGACAGGGTAATGAAAAACTGTTTTTT
.	TRBV19	.	TRBJ1-1	CASRIRGMNTEAFF	TGTGCCAGCCGGATCAGGGGAATGAACACTGAAGCTTTCTTT
.	TRBV30	.	TRBJ1-1	CAWSVQAYTEAFF	TGTGCCTGGAGTGTACAGGCCTACACTGAAGCTTTCTTT
few	TRBV4-2	.	TRBJ1-3	CASSRLESSGNTIYF	TGTGCCAGCAGCAGGTTGGAGAGCTCTGGAAACACCATATATTTT
.	TRBV6-9	.	TRBJ1-5	CASSFANLTGGYQPQHF	TGTGCCAGCAGTTTCGCAAACCTGACAGGCGGATATCAGCCCCAGCATTTT